The clone carrying this TCR beta chain was recorded once. No antigen is known for it. Looked up from germline, CDR1 is LNHDA and CDR2 is SQIVND (reference sequence). V lost 8 bases and J 1 base, leaving 8 bases between the germline ends. This CDR3 has 12 amino acids. The sample comes from a study of OX40 agonist ivuxolimab in advanced cancers. Study-wide findings and caveats: Within 6 weeks, CD4+ and CD8+ blood T cells expanded clonally at 0.1 to 3.0 mg/kg.

Libraries were prepared by immunoSEQ multiplex PCR; TCRdb keeps only in-frame clonotypes and omits some of them. In the table there are tens of thousands of clones, 89% of which are singletons. The receptor was isolated from an adult with an advanced solid tumor such as melanoma, head and neck, liver or kidney cancer. The sequences come from CD4+ or CD8+ T cells sorted from blood, collected in a trial of the OX40 agonist ivuxolimab. The V and J genes are TRBV19 and TRBJ2-5; D ambiguous. The CDR3 DNA reads as TGTGCCAGTTCGGCGAGCCAAGAGACCCAGTACTTC. Translated, it gives CASSASQETQYF.